This is a list of T cell receptor beta chains from one sample in a study of shared clonotypes between healthy human individuals. The method was immunoSEQ multiplex PCR; TCRdb's version includes in-frame clones alone and lacks a portion of them. The sample includes 1.5 million to 2.5 million clones, about 95% of them seen just once. The sample consisted of naive CD8+ T cells sorted from blood. These receptors all come from a man between 18 and 35 years old in good health. CDR3s include the opening cysteine and the closing phenylalanine or tryptophan. Clone size is not always given. Where it is, it says once, few, many or a class for expanded clones.

clone size | V gene | CDR3 protein
NA | TRBV4-1 | CASSLLTGTYEQYF
NA | TRBV6-1 | CASRWGAEGAEAFF
NA | TRBV10-2 | CASSESVLNF
NA | TRBV6-5 | CASSYGPDNEKLFF
NA | TRBV5-6 | CASSPDGKREGYEQYF
NA | TRBV29-1 | CSVEEFLGGQGVYEQYF
NA | TRBV7-8 | CASSPTPGQNTGELFF
NA | TRBV30 | CAWSADRTYEQYF
NA | TRBV6-5 | CASRHPYTGELFF
NA | TRBV7-8 | CASSSLDSPQETQYF
NA | TRBV7-6 | CASSLGGGGELFF
NA | TRBV7-9 | CASSSEGDRTYNEQFF
NA | TRBV4-1 | CASSQDPPGYNSPLHF
NA | TRBV27 | CASTTGLAGGTDTQYF
NA | TRBV5-4 | CASSLQGDYEQYF
NA | TRBV19 | CASSTGSYYEQYF
NA | TRBV2 | CASNRAGGPDTQYF
NA | TRBV6-5 | CASSSVLTGELFF
NA | TRBV11-1 | CASSPRPGYPGDTEAFF
NA | TRBV29-1 | CSVEDPTTNEKLFF
NA | TRBV6-5 | CASRSGGGPYEQYF
NA | TRBV9 | CASSLGGDTQYF
NA | TRBV27 | CASSSGTGGPYEQYF
NA | TRBV10-2 | CASNPRVAGGHDTQYF
NA | TRBV9 | CASSAVETIIDEQFF
once | TRBV4-1 | CASSQVLGGGQYF
NA | TRBV5-1 | CASSSTGASNQPQHF
NA | TRBV29-1 | CSALGGFTYEQYF
NA | TRBV5-5 | CASSWEGTENEKLFF
NA | TRBV2 | CASLYRGSAKNIQYF
NA | TRBV2 | CASSWGQSTDTQYF
NA | TRBV30 | CAWSVAVTEAFF
NA | TRBV9 | CASSVARHSADGSEKLFF
NA | TRBV7-8 | CASSSRLAGLDSYEQYF
once | TRBV2 | CASSEARTDTQYF
NA | TRBV2 | CASSETDFRNEQFF
NA | TRBV9 | CASSAGTGIKDQPQHF
NA | TRBV11-2 | CASSLISGLEGYTF
NA | TRBV7-9 | CASSPEQGPYEQYF
once | TRBV4-1 | CASSQVTGVGQPQHF
few | TRBV19 | CASSTGSQGYTF
once | TRBV10-3 | CAISESVGDPSYNEQFF
once | TRBV2 | CASSVYGGGAEAKNIQYF
NA | TRBV7-8 | CASSLVENTYQETQYF
NA | TRBV14 | CATTDSTYNEQFF
NA | TRBV15 | CATSWSNSYNEQFF
NA | TRBV7-6 | CASSLRGASYEQYF
NA | TRBV5-1 | CASSRGQGSYEQYF
NA | TRBV27 | CASSILPFGGGRDGYTF
NA | TRBV10-3 | CAISEPLAGDYNEQFF
NA | TRBV14 | CASSPRYMSPSNQPQHF